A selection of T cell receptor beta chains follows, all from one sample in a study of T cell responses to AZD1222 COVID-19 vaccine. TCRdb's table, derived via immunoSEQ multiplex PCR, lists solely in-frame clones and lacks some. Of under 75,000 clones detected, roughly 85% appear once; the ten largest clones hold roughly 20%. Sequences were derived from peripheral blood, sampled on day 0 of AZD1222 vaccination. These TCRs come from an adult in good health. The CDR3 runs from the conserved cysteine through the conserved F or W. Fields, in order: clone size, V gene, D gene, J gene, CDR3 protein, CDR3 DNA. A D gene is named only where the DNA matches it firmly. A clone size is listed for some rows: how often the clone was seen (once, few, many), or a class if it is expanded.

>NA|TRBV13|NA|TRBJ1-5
CASSLGRDIGPQHF
TGTGCCAGCAGCTTAGGACGGGACATAGGGCCCCAGCATTTT
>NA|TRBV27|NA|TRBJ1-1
CASSFRQLNTEAFF
TGTGCCAGCAGTTTTAGACAGCTCAACACTGAAGCTTTCTTT
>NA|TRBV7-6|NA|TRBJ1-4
CASSPKINEKLFF
TGTGCCAGCAGCCCTAAGATTAATGAAAAACTGTTTTTT
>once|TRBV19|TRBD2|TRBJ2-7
CASSRGRDSYEQYF
TGTGCCAGTAGTAGGGGGAGGGACTCCTACGAGCAGTACTTC
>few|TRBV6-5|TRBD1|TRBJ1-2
CASSQTGGYYGYTF
TGTGCCAGCAGTCAAACAGGGGGATACTATGGCTACACCTTC
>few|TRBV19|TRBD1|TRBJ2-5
CASSKRDRGETQYF
TGTGCCAGTAGTAAACGGGACAGGGGGGAGACCCAGTACTTC
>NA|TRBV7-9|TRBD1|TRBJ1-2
CASSPPTGGKNTANYGYTF
TGTGCCAGCAGCCCTCCGACAGGGGGGAAGAATACGGCTAACTATGGCTACACCTTC
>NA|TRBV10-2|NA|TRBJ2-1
CASSESGFEQFF
TGCGCCAGCAGTGAGTCTGGGTTTGAGCAGTTCTTC
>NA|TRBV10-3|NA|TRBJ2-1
CATRGVGSYNEQFF
TGTGCCACCAGGGGGGTGGGCTCCTACAATGAGCAGTTCTTC
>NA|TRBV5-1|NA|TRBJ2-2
CASRIAGSNTGELFF
TGCGCCAGCCGAATCGCAGGGAGTAACACCGGGGAGCTGTTTTTT
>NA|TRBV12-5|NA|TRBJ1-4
CASGAGRSNEKLFF
TGTGCTAGTGGTGCGGGGAGGAGTAATGAAAAACTGTTTTTT
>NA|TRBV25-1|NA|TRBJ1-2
CASSQGGDRGYTF
TGTGCCAGCAGTCAGGGAGGGGATCGGGGCTACACCTTC
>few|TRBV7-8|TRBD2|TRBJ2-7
CASSLVGGGAINEQYF
TGTGCCAGCAGCTTAGTCGGCGGGGGGGCAATCAACGAGCAGTACTTC
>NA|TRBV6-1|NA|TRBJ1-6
CASSEGRGRSNSPLHF
TGTGCCAGCAGTGAAGGTCGGGGACGGAGTAATTCACCCCTCCACTTT
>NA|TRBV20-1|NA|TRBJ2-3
CSAVALDTQYF
TGCAGTGCCGTAGCGTTAGATACGCAGTATTTT
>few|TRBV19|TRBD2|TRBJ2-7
CASRETSGPYEQYF
TGTGCCAGTAGGGAGACTAGCGGCCCCTACGAGCAGTACTTC
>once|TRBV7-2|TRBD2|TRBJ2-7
CASSQLAGGSEQYF
TGTGCCAGCAGCCAACTAGCGGGAGGGTCCGAGCAGTACTTC
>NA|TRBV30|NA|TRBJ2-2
CAWRRGVTGELFF
TGTGCCTGGAGGAGGGGCGTTACCGGGGAGCTGTTTTTT
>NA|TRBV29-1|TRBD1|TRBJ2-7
CSAKTGSSYEQYF
TGCAGCGCCAAGACAGGGAGCTCCTACGAGCAGTACTTC
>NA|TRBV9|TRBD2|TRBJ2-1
CASSVAPAGDLYNEQFF
TGTGCCAGCAGCGTAGCCCCAGCGGGGGACCTCTACAATGAGCAGTTCTTC
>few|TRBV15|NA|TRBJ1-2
CATQGGSNYGYTF
TGTGCCACACAGGGTGGATCTAACTATGGCTACACCTTC
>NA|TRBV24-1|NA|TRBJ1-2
CATSGKGYNYGYTF
TGTGCCACCAGTGGGAAGGGTTACAACTATGGCTACACCTTC
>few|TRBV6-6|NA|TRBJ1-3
CASSNPSGLGNTIYF
TGTGCCAGCAGCAACCCTTCAGGGCTTGGAAACACCATATATTTT
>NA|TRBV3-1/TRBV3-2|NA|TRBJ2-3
CASSPIRGAGTDTQYF
TGTGCCAGCAGCCCCATCCGAGGAGCGGGCACAGATACGCAGTATTTT
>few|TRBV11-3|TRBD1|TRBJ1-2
CASSLGGTGTAYGYTF
TGTGCCAGCAGCTTAGGAGGAACCGGGACAGCCTATGGCTACACCTTC
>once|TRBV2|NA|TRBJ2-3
CASSVGTTDTQYF
TGTGCCAGCAGTGTGGGGACTACAGATACGCAGTATTTT
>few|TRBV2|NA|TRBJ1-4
CASRQGEKLFF
TGTGCCAGCAGACAGGGTGAAAAACTGTTTTTT
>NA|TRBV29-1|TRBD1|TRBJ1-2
CSVRFGGGSRRLDYGYTF
TGCAGCGTGCGATTTGGAGGGGGCTCGAGGCGGTTGGACTATGGCTACACCTTC
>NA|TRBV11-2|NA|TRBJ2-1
CASSRRNSEQFF
TGTGCCAGCAGCCGTCGCAACAGTGAGCAGTTCTTC
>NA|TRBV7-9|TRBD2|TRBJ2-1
CASSLATSGVNEQFF
TGTGCCAGCAGCTTAGCGACTAGCGGGGTCAATGAGCAGTTCTTC
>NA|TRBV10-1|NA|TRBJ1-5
CASRKSQPNQPQHF
TGCGCCAGCAGAAAGTCCCAACCAAATCAGCCCCAGCATTTT
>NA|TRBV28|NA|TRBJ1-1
CASSLLPGNTEAFF
TGTGCCAGCAGTTTATTGCCAGGGAACACTGAAGCTTTCTTT
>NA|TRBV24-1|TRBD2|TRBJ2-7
CATSVLLGIRTSGGVSRVREQYF
TGTGCCACCAGTGTCCTCCTAGGGATAAGGACTAGCGGGGGGGTCAGCCGAGTTCGCGAGCAGTACTTC
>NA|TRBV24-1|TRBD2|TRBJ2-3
CATSDSATSGSNTDTQYF
TGTGCCACCAGTGATTCTGCCACTAGCGGGAGTAACACAGATACGCAGTATTTT
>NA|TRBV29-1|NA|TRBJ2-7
CSVGSLAYEQYF
TGCAGCGTTGGAAGTCTCGCCTACGAGCAGTACTTC
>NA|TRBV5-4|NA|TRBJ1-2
CASSLVSRGPASSYTF
TGTGCCAGCAGCTTGGTGAGCCGGGGCCCTGCCTCCAGCTACACCTTC
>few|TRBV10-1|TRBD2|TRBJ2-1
CASSEAPSGYEQFF
TGCGCCAGCAGTGAGGCGCCTAGCGGGTATGAGCAGTTCTTC
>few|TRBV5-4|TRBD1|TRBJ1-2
CAGHHRGGSNYGYTF
TGTGCCGGCCACCACAGGGGGGGCTCAAACTATGGCTACACCTTC
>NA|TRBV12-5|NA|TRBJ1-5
CASGLEGNQPQHF
TGTGCTAGTGGTTTGGAGGGAAATCAGCCCCAGCATTTT
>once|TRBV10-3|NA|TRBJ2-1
CATRVPTYNEQFF
TGTGCCACCCGGGTCCCTACCTACAATGAGCAGTTCTTC
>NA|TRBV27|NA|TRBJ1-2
CASKARAHYGYTF
TGTGCCAGCAAGGCGAGGGCGCACTATGGCTACACCTTC
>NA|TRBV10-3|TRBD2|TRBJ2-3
CAISVLNPGLAGSTDTQYF
TGTGCCATCAGTGTATTAAATCCGGGACTAGCGGGCAGCACAGATACGCAGTATTTT
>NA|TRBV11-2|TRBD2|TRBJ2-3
CATSPGGTDTQYF
TGTGCCACCTCCCCCGGGGGGACAGATACGCAGTATTTT
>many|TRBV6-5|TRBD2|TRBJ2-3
CASSYVGLAGSDTQYF
TGTGCCAGCAGTTACGTCGGACTAGCGGGGTCGGATACGCAGTATTTT
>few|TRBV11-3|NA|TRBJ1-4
CASSLVQNGGAGEKLFF
TGTGCCAGCAGCTTAGTTCAAAACGGGGGCGCAGGGGAAAAACTGTTTTTT
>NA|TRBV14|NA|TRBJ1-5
CASSLRGAKPQHF
TGTGCCAGCAGCCTAAGGGGGGCGAAGCCCCAGCATTTT
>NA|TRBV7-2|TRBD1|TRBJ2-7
CASSLIGTGYYEQYF
TGTGCCAGCAGCCTAATCGGGACAGGTTACTACGAGCAGTACTTC
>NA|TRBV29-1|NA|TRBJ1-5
CSVEFGAEQPQHF
TGCAGCGTTGAATTCGGGGCCGAGCAGCCCCAGCATTTT
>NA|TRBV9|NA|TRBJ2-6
CASSVASPGPGSGANVLTF
TGTGCCAGCAGCGTAGCTTCGCCGGGGCCCGGGTCTGGGGCCAACGTCCTGACTTTC
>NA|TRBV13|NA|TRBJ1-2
CASSSSQILNYGYTF
TGTGCCAGCAGCTCATCTCAAATTCTAAACTATGGCTACACCTTC
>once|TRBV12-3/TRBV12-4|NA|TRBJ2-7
CASRPSEFHEQYF
TGTGCCAGCAGGCCCAGTGAGTTCCACGAGCAGTACTTC
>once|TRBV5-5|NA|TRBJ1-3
CASSLSTAMGNTIYF
TGTGCCAGCAGCTTGAGTACCGCCATGGGAAACACCATATATTTT
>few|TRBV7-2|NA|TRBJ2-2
CASTPNAPGELFF
TGTGCCAGCACCCCGAATGCCCCCGGGGAGCTGTTTTTT
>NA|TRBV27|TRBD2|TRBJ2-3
CASSFRREGDTQYF
TGTGCCAGCAGTTTTAGGCGGGAGGGAGATACGCAGTATTTT
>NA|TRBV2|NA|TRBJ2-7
CASSEVQGGYEQYF
TGTGCCAGCAGTGAGGTGCAGGGAGGCTACGAGCAGTACTTC
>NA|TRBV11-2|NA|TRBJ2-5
CASSGHFQETQYF
TGTGCCAGCAGTGGACACTTCCAAGAGACCCAGTACTTC
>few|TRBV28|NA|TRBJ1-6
CASSFYGVSNSYNSPLHF
TGTGCCAGCAGTTTTTACGGAGTCTCAAACTCCTATAATTCACCCCTCCACTTT
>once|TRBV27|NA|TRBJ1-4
CASSRSGKGEKLFF
TGTGCCAGCAGTCGATCCGGAAAAGGTGAAAAACTGTTTTTT
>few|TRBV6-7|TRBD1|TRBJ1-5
CASQGASNQPQHF
TGTGCCAGCCAGGGGGCGAGCAATCAGCCCCAGCATTTT
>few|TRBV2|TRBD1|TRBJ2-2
CASSVGRTGGEELFF
TGTGCCAGCAGTGTGGGTCGGACAGGGGGGGAGGAGCTGTTTTTT